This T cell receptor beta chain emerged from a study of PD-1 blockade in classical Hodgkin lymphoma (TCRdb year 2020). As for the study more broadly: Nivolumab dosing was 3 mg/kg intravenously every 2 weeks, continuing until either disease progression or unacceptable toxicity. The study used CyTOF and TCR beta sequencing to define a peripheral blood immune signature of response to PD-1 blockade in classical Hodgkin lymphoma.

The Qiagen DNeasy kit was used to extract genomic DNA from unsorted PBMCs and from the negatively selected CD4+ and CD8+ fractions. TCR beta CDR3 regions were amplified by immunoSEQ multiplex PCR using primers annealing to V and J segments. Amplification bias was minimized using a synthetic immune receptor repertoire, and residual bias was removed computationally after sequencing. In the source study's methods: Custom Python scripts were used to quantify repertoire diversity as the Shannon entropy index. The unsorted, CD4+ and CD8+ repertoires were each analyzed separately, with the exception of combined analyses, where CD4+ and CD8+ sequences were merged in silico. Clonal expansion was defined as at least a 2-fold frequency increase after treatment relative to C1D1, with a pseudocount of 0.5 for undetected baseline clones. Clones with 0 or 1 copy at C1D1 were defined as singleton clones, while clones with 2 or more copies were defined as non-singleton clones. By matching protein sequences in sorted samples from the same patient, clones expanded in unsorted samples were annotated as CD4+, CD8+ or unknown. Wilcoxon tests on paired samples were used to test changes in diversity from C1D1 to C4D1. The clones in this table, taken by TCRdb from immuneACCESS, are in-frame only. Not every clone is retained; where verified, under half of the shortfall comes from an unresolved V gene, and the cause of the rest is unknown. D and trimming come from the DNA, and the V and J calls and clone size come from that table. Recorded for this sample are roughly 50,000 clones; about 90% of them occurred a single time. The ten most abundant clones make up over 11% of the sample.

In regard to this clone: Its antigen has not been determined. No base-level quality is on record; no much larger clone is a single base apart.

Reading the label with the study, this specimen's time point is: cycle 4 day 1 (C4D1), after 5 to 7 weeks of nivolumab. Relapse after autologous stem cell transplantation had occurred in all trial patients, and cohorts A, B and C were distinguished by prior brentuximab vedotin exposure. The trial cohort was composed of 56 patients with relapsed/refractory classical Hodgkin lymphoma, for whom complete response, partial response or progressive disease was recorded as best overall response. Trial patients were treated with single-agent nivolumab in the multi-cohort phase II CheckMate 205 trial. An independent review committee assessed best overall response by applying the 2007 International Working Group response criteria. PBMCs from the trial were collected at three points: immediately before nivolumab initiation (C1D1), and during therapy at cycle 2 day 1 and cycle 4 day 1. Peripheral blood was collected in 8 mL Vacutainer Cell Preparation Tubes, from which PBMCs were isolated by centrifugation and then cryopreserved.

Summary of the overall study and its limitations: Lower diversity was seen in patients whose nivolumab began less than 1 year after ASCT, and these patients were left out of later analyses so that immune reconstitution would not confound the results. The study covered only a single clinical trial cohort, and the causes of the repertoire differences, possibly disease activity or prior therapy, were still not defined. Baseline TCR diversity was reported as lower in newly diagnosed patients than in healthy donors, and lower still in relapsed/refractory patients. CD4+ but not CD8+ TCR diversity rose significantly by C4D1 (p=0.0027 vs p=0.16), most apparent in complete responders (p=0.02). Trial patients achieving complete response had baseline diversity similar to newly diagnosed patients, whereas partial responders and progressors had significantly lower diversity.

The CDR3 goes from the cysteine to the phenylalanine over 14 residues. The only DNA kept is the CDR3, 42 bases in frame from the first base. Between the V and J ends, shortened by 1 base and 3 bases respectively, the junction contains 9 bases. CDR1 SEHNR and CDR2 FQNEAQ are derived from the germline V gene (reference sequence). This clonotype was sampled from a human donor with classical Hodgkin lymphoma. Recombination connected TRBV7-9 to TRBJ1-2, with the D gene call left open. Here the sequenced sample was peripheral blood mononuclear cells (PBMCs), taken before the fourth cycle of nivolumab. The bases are TGTGCCAGCAGCTTAGGGAGAGCGGACTATGGCTACACCTTC. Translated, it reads CASSLGRADYGYTF.